The sequence of this TCR beta chain was determined in a study of CD8+CD57+ T cells in acquired aplastic anemia. In the study overall: DNA per sorted CD4+ or CD8+ sample ranged 0.2 to 27.4 ug, averaging about 2.9 ug.

Findings of the study overall: Patient and control CD8+ Simpson's diversity was not significantly different. Both patients and controls carried the same twenty-nine CD8+ CDR3 sequences.

Template material for TCR beta VDJ and CDR3 profiling consisted of genomic DNA. Via MiXCR, TCRdb re-called the reads, giving one row per CDR3 protein. Among a few hundred thousand distinct CDR3 sequences listed, roughly 80% were seen once. With regard to this clonotype: What it binds is unknown. This is likely a read error, given that the CDR3 carries no conserved phenylalanine or tryptophan at its end. It is unclear where the CDR3 begins or ends on the DNA, so no DNA is shown, and the CDR3 is as TCRdb lists it.

The CDR3 is 13 residues long, ends included. Germline CDR1 is SGHTA and CDR2 is FQGNSA. Whoever was chosen for sequencing had shown CD8+CD57+ cell expansion by flow cytometry. Everyone among the patients had severe acquired aplastic anemia. The chain carries TRBV7-2 and TRBJ2-3; TRBD1 is the table's D call, not checked against the DNA. The clonotype was recovered from a human donor with aplastic anemia. Sequencing was carried out using sorted CD4+, CD8+, or CD8+CD57+ T cells (not recorded which) from PBMCs. CDR3 amino acids: CASSVGQGYLRYT.